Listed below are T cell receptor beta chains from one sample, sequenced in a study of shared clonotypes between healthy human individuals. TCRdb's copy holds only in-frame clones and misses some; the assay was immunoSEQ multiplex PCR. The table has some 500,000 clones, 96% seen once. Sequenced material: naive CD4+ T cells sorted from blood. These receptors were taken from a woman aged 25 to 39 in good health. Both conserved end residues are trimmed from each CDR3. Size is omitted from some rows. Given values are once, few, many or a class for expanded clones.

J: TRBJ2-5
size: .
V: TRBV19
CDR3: ASGDRKETQY

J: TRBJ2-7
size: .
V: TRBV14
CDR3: ASSQDLITYEQY

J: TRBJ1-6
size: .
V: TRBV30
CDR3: AWDRSNSPLH

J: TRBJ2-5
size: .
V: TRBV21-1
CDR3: ASESFREERY

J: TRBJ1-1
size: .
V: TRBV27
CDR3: ASSLSQGRRGNTEAF

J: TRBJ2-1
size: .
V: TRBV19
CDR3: ASSIGVAGVTEQF

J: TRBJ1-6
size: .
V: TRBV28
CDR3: ASSRSYNSPLH

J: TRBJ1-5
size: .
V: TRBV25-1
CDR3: ASSDPGGSQPQH

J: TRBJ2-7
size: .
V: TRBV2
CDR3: ASRNPSGSYEQY

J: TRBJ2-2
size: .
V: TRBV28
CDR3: ASSLSQGQGAGELF

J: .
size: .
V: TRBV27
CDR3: ASRAAMKGPVEQY

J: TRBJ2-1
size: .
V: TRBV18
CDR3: ASSPPGLGYNEQF

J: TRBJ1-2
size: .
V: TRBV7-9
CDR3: ASSPGTFYGYT

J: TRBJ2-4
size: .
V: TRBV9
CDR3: ASSVGGGLDIQY

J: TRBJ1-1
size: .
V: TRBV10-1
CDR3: ASSTGQGALNTEAF

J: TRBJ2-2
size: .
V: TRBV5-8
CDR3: ASSWTLILTGELF

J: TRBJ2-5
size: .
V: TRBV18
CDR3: ASSVTGTGSEQY

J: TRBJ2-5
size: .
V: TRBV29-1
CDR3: SVKGGETQY

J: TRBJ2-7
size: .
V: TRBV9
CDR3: ASSVAGDPYEQY

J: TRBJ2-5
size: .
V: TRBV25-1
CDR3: ASSEYGGVRETQY

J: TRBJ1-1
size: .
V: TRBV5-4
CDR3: ASSQKFRGDTEAF

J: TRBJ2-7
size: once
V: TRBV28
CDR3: ATIDPYEQY

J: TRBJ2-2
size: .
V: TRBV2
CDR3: ASMVAGGANTGELF

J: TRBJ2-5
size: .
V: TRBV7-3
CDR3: ASSLLGATAKETQY

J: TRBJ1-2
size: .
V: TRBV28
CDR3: ASSLGGRINYGYT

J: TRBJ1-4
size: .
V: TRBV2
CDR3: ASSYQGAGTNEKLF

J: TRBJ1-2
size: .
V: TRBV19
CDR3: ATVRDRVSQSGYT

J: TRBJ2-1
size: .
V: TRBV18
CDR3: ASSSVLAGYNEQF

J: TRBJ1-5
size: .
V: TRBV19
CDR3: ASSTAGTGINQPQH

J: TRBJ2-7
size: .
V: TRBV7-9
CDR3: ASTRDSNYEQY

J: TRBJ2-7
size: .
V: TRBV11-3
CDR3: ASSLDGTATEQY

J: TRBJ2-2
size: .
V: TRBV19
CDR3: ASSVSSTGAGELF

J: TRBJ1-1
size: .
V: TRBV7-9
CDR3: ASSLNTRYTEAF

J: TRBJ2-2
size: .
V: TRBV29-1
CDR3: SVQPFATNTGELF

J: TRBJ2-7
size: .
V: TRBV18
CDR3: ASSPAGYEQY

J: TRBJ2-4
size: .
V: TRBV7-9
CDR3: ASSRTGGERY

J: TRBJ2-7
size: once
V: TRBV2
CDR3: ASSEAQQGSHDEQY

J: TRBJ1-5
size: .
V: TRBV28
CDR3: ASSIWTGGSNQPQH

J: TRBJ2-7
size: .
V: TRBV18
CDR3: ASSPLGQGNNEQY